A single sample gave rise to the 28 T cell receptor beta chains below, sequenced in a study of blood T cell repertoires in COVID-19. Profiled with immunoSEQ multiplex PCR; TCRdb holds only in-frame clones, not every one. This table holds over 200,000 clones, 85% to 90% found once. Sequencing was done on a sample of peripheral blood. Receptors were obtained from a woman aged 60-75 years with acute or convalescent COVID-19.

The chain employs TRBV18 and TRBJ1-2; 7 positions match TRBD1. The junction had 10 bases not matched to a gene; V was cut back by 4 bases and J by 2 bases. CDR3 length: 16 amino acids. Germline loops: CDR1 KGHSH, CDR2 LQKENI. CDR3 amino acids: CASSRPTGDLNYGYTF. The DNA for the CDR3 is TGTGCCAGCTCACGTCCAACAGGGGATTTAAACTATGGCTACACCTTC.

CDR3 coding DNA: TGTGCCAGCAGTCCCGCAAGGGGCAACTATGGCTACACCTTC. It encodes CASSPARGNYGYTF. The chain recombines TRBV6-4 with TRBJ1-2, with a weak D call TRBD1 (5 bases). The germline V gene has CDR1 MRHNA and CDR2 SNTAGT. This CDR3 contains 14 residues. The V and J ends lost 5 bases and 2 bases respectively, with 12 bases between them.

This sequence joins TRBV11-2 and TRBJ1-1; possibly TRBD1 for D (6 bases). Germline CDR1 SGHAT, CDR2 FQNNGV. The CDR3 totals 13 residues. The V end was cut by 0 bases, the J end by 10 bases, with 12 bases between. This CDR3 is CASSLESGAAAFF. CDR3 bases: TGTGCCAGCAGCTTAGAGTCAGGGGCGGCAGCTTTCTTT.

The rearrangement links TRBV19 to TRBJ1-2; 9 bases agree with TRBD1. Germline V gene data show CDR1 as LNHDA and CDR2 as SQIVND (reference sequence). V lost 9 bases and J lost 5; bases outside the gene matches: 16. The CDR3 length is 16 residues. CDR3 loop: CASRPPGQGPSYGYTF. CDR3 nucleotide sequence: TGTGCCAGCCGCCCCCCGGGACAGGGACCCAGTTATGGCTACACCTTC. Complete variable domain (other parts from reference TRBV19 and TRBJ1-2): DGGITQSPKYLFRKEGQNVTLSCEQNLNHDAMYWYRQDPGQGLRLIYYSQIVNDFQKGDIAEGYSVSREKKESFPLTVTSAQKNPTAFYLCASRPPGQGPSYGYTFGSGTRLTVV.

The chain recombines TRBV28 with TRBJ1-2; D is possibly TRBD1 (5 bases). V was cut by 7 bases and J by 0 bases, with 12 bases left in between. The CDR3 length is 14 residues. Germline CDR1 and CDR2: MDHEN and SYDVKM. The CDR3 coding sequence is TGTGCCAGCAACTCTCCAGGGACTAACTATGGCTACACCTTC. As protein: CASNSPGTNYGYTF.

V usage is TRBV9 and J usage is TRBJ1-1; D possibly corresponds to TRBD1 (6 bases). The ends were cut back, 2 bases at V and 7 bases at J, with 15 bases in the middle. The CDR3 has 14 residues. The V gene's germline CDR1 is SGDLS and CDR2 YYNGEE. DNA of the CDR3: TGTGCCAGCAGCGTCCGCCAGGGGTCGGGTGAAGCTTTCTTT. Translating it yields CASSVRQGSGEAFF.

This chain links TRBV6-5 with TRBJ1-4; D unresolved. The CDR3 totals 13 residues. Germline CDR1 reads MNHEY; CDR2 reads SVGAGI. The DNA of the CDR3 is TGTGCAGCGGCGAGACGGCGGAATGAAAAACTGTTTTTT. This encodes CAAARRRNEKLFF.

The chain carries TRBV4-2 and TRBJ2-1; 7 bases map to TRBD2. V lost 4 bases, J lost 3 bases, and 3 bases stayed unmatched. The CDR3 extends over 14 amino acids. Germline V CDR1 and CDR2: LGHNA, YNFKEQ. The CDR3 DNA reads TGTGCCAGCAGCCCAGGGACTAACTACAATGAGCAGTTCTTC. This translates into CASSPGTNYNEQFF.

This clone appeared a few times. The chain uses TRBV5-1 and TRBJ1-2, with 7 bases identical to TRBD1. Germline-derived CDR1 and CDR2 are SGHRS and YFSETQ. V lost 3 bases and J lost 2; bases outside the gene matches: 4. The CDR3 covers 14 residues. The DNA of the CDR3 is TGCGCCAGCAGCTCGACAGGGCCCAACTATGGCTACACCTTC. This gives the protein CASSSTGPNYGYTF.

The chain combines TRBV5-1 with TRBJ1-2; D unclear. Per the germline V gene, CDR1 is SGHRS and CDR2 is YFSETQ. The CDR3 is made up of 14 amino acids. Trimming removed 1 base at V and 4 bases at J, with 11 bases between. CDR3 DNA sequence: TGCGCCAGCAGCTTGCGGGATTTGGGCTATGGCTACACCTTC. Protein sequence: CASSLRDLGYGYTF.

This chain joins TRBV9 and TRBJ2-3; 8 nucleotides match TRBD2. The germline CDR1 and CDR2 sequences are SGDLS and YYNGEE. CDR3 length: 17 residues. V trimming: 3 bases; J trimming: 0 bases; junction bases outside the gene matches: 9. The CDR3 reads CASSAGGVAGSTDTQYF. In nucleotides, the CDR3 is TGTGCCAGCAGCGCCGGAGGGGTAGCGGGGAGCACAGATACGCAGTATTTT.

The rearrangement uses TRBV5-6 and TRBJ1-5, with a possible D match to TRBD1 (6 bases). Germline assignment: CDR1 SGHDT and CDR2 YYEEEE. V lost 4 bases and J lost 6, with 14 bases in between. This CDR3 comprises 14 residues. CDR3 in amino acids: CASSRQVGAQPQHF. The CDR3 coding sequence is TGTGCCAGCAGCCGACAGGTGGGGGCTCAGCCCCAGCATTTT.

This clone has a single count. V usage is TRBV19 and J usage is TRBJ2-7, with TRBD1 identical over 7 bases. This CDR3 spans 13 amino acids. Looked up from germline, CDR1 is LNHDA and CDR2 is SQIVND (reference sequence). V dropped 5 bases and J dropped 6; count of bases not matched to a gene: 7. The CDR3 sequence: CASSFRGQGEQYF. CDR3 nucleotides: TGTGCCAGTAGTTTTAGGGGGCAAGGCGAGCAGTACTTC.

This chain uses TRBV4-1 with TRBJ2-1, with D hard to call. Germline V gene lookup returns CDR1 MGHRA and CDR2 YSYEKL. This CDR3 contains 17 residues. V was trimmed by 4 bases and J by 0 bases, leaving 16 bases between them. The CDR3 DNA is TGCGCCAGCAGCCCCAACCCCTCTAGGAGCTCCTACAATGAGCAGTTCTTC. Protein sequence: CASSPNPSRSSYNEQFF.

The chain uses TRBV7-8 and TRBJ1-3; 8 bases match TRBD1. The germline V gene encodes CDR1 SGHVS and CDR2 FQNEAQ. CDR3 length equals 18 residues. The V gene end was trimmed by 1 base and the J gene end by 4 bases; junction bases not matched to a gene: 12. The CDR3 bases are TGTGCCAGCAGCTTAGATTGGTCTAGGACAGGGATGGGAAACACCATATATTTT. This sequence encodes CASSLDWSRTGMGNTIYF.

The rearrangement joins TRBV9 to TRBJ2-5; 7 bases are shared with TRBD1. V shed 3 bases and J 1 base; nucleotides not matched to a gene: 0. The CDR3 contains 13 residues. CDR1 and CDR2 from the germline V gene are SGDLS and YYNGEE. CDR3 nucleotide sequence: TGTGCCAGCAGCGGGACAGGCCAAGAGACCCAGTACTTC. Translating gives CASSGTGQETQYF.

This chain connects TRBV5-4 to TRBJ2-3; D is uncertain. The V end was cut by 1 base, the J end by 1 base, with 7 bases between. CDR3 length: 14 residues. The germline V gene encodes CDR1 SGHNT and CDR2 YYREEE (reference sequence). The CDR3 coding sequence is TGTGCCAGCAGCTTGTTTCAGGGCACAGATACGCAGTATTTT. Protein product: CASSLFQGTDTQYF.

The chain employs TRBV10-3 and TRBJ2-7, with 8 bases lining up with TRBD1. J gave up 0 bases and V 6 bases, and 4 bases lay outside the gene matches. CDR3 length: 14 amino acids. In germline, CDR1 is ENHRY, CDR2 SYGVKD. The CDR3 reads CAISPGGSSYEQYF. The CDR3 DNA reads TGTGCCATCAGCCCAGGGGGCTCCTCCTACGAGCAGTACTTC.

The genes are TRBV5-1 and TRBJ2-7, with D maybe TRBD2 (5 bases). Germline V gene data show CDR1 as SGHRS and CDR2 as YFSETQ. The CDR3 is 13 residues long. Trimming shortened V by 4 bases and J by 4 bases, and 12 bases separated the two germline ends. Here the CDR3 DNA reads TGCGCCAGCAGCGTCCGGGAACTATACGAGCAGTACTTC. Amino acid sequence: CASSVRELYEQYF. The full variable domain, in which reference TRBV5-1 and TRBJ2-7 provide the parts outside the CDR3, is KAGVTQTPRYLIKTRGQQVTLSCSPISGHRSVSWYQQTPGQGLQFLFEYFSETQRNKGNFPGRFSGRQFSNSRSEMNVSTLELGDSALYLCASSVRELYEQYFGPGTRLTVT.

In this sample, this clone turned up once. The rearrangement joins TRBV6-5 to TRBJ1-6; D not certain. This CDR3 contains 14 residues. Looked up from germline, CDR1 is MNHEY and CDR2 is SVGAGI. V lost 4 bases and J 9 bases, leaving 13 bases between the germline ends. CDR3 sequence reads: CASSSPGSSSPLHF. The CDR3 nucleotides read TGTGCCAGCAGTTCACCGGGGTCATCTTCACCCCTCCACTTT.

The chain is built from TRBV12-3 or TRBV12-4 and TRBJ2-3; no firm D call. Trimming stripped 6 bases from V and 6 bases from J, with 7 bases between. The CDR3 loop spans 11 amino acids. CDR3 sequence (DNA): TGTGCCAGCAGCCCCTCCGATACGCAGTATTTT. Translating gives CASSPSDTQYF.

The rearrangement joins TRBV5-3 to TRBJ1-5; D is unresolved. TRBV5-3 is sorted into the ORF group, with uncertain function. There are 19 residues in the CDR3. Trimming left V 0 bases short and J 0 bases short, with 19 bases between. The CDR3 sequence: CARSLAWILQPYSNQPQHF. The CDR3 DNA reads as TGTGCCAGAAGCTTGGCCTGGATCTTACAGCCTTATAGCAATCAGCCCCAGCATTTT.

This clone was found once. The chain links TRBV7-2 to TRBJ1-2; possible D gene TRBD1, 6 bases. This CDR3 is built from 14 residues. CDR1 is SGHTA and CDR2 is FQGNSA in the germline V gene. V was pared by 1 base and J by 8 bases, with 14 bases between. The chain's CDR3 is CASSLVWTDMGYTF. CDR3 sequence (DNA): TGTGCCAGCAGCTTAGTGTGGACAGACATGGGCTACACCTTC.

This sequence joins TRBV25-1 and TRBJ2-7, with TRBD1 matching over 7 bases. This CDR3 spans 14 amino acids. J lost 7 bases, V lost 4 bases, and 10 bases had no gene match. In germline, CDR1 is MGHDK, CDR2 SYGVNS. The chain's CDR3 is CASSGETGVREQYF. The CDR3 bases are TGTGCCAGCAGTGGGGAAACAGGGGTTAGGGAGCAGTACTTC.

The J gene is TRBJ2-7, the V gene TRBV7-2, with a tentative D call TRBD1 (6 bases). The CDR3 is 13 amino acids. Germline V gene sequence: CDR1 SGHTA, CDR2 FQGNSA. V was pared by 1 base and J by 9 bases, with 13 bases between. Here the CDR3 DNA reads TGTGCCAGCAGCTTAGGGTCAGGGGACGCGCAGTACTTC. Encoded protein: CASSLGSGDAQYF.

The chain combines TRBV19 with TRBJ1-5, with 9 bases matching TRBD1. Germline V gene sequence: CDR1 LNHDA, CDR2 SQIVND (reference sequence). V trimming: 6 bases; J trimming: 6 bases; junction bases outside the gene matches: 15. The CDR3 loop spans 17 amino acids. CDR3 loop: CASRRFVLQGAGQPQHF. The CDR3 nucleotides read TGTGCCAGTAGAAGATTCGTCCTACAGGGGGCTGGTCAGCCCCAGCATTTT.

The gene calls are TRBV20-1 and TRBJ2-7; D call uncertain. The CDR3 is made up of 11 amino acids. Germline CDR1 and CDR2: DFQATT and SNEGSKA (reference sequence). V was clipped by 3 bases and J by 5 bases, with 8 bases between them. The chain's CDR3 is CSASNPNEQYF. In DNA form, the CDR3 reads TGCAGTGCTAGTAATCCCAACGAGCAGTACTTC.

This chain links TRBV5-1 with TRBJ1-6, with 7 bases lining up with TRBD1. The V segment lost 2 bases and the J segment 5 bases; nucleotides outside the gene matches: 4. The CDR3 extends over 15 amino acids. The germline CDR1 and CDR2 sequences are SGHRS and YFSETQ. The CDR3 sequence: CASSFQQGNNSPLHF. CDR3 nucleotides: TGCGCCAGCAGCTTTCAACAGGGGAATAATTCACCCCTCCACTTT. Full variable domain (remainder filled in from reference TRBV5-1 and TRBJ1-6): KAGVTQTPRYLIKTRGQQVTLSCSPISGHRSVSWYQQTPGQGLQFLFEYFSETQRNKGNFPGRFSGRQFSNSRSEMNVSTLELGDSALYLCASSFQQGNNSPLHFGNGTRLTVT.